This T cell receptor beta chain was captured in a study of T-cell reconstitution after alpha-beta-depleted transplantation in children. This clonotype appeared many times. Its specificity is not known. General study findings and limits: After transplant, at about two months, alpha-beta T cells were reportedly derived from several hundred expanded graft clones. Recipient T cells and thymic progenitors that survived were the source of the high TCRbeta diversity seen at day 60 in some patients. After one year, T-cell counts and TCRbeta diversity mostly came from new T cells.

Unique molecular identifiers were incorporated into the prepared TCRbeta library. TCRdb re-derived calls from the PCR reads in MiXCR, one entry per CDR3 protein. This sample has some 300,000 distinct CDR3 sequences, with 9.5% to 13% found just once. Germline V gene sequence: CDR1 SEHNR, CDR2 FQNEAQ (reference sequence). V shed 5 bases, J shed 5 bases, and the junction held 8 bases outside the gene matches. The CDR3 is made up of 15 amino acids. The chain is built from TRBV7-9 and TRBJ2-3; 9 bases are a match to TRBD1. The sequences come from PBMCs, collected before TCRalphabeta/CD19-depleted stem cell transplant. The sequence derives from a boy in the first two years of life with acute myeloid leukemia, due to receive a stem cell transplant. CDR3 nucleotides: TGTGCCAGCAGCCTTCGGACAGGGGCGGAAGATACGCAGTATTTT. It is translated as CASSLRTGAEDTQYF.